The rows below give T cell receptor beta chains drawn from one sample of a study of T cell changes during pregnancy in multiple sclerosis. Here immunoSEQ multiplex PCR was the method, and the copy in TCRdb shows in-frame clones only, minus some. The sample consists of about 28,000 clones, around nine tenths of them appearing once. The sample was CD8+ T cells from peripheral blood mononuclear cells, taken before pregnancy. Receptor source: a female donor with multiple sclerosis, enrolled in a pregnancy study. Both conserved end residues are part of each CDR3. A D gene is named only where the DNA matches it firmly. Not all rows give a size; the values are once, few, many and, for expanded clones, a class.

j_gene,d_gene,abundance,v_gene,len,CDR3aa,CDR3nt
TRBJ2-5,TRBD2,.,TRBV7-2,19,CASSLGLGLAGTSQETQYF,TGTGCCAGCAGCTTAGGTCTAGGGCTAGCGGGCACCTCCCAAGAGACCCAGTACTTC
TRBJ2-1,TRBD1,once,TRBV4-3,17,CASSQDSTGQGANEQFF,TGCGCCAGCAGCCAAGATTCGACGGGACAGGGGGCCAATGAGCAGTTCTTC
TRBJ1-5,TRBD1,.,TRBV19,14,CASSGGDGNQPQHF,TGTGCCAGTTCAGGGGGAGATGGCAATCAGCCCCAGCATTTT
TRBJ1-1,TRBD1,.,TRBV7-6,15,CASSSPGQGYTEAFF,TGTGCCAGCAGCTCCCCGGGACAGGGATACACTGAAGCTTTCTTT
TRBJ2-5,.,.,TRBV21-1,18,CASTGDRGRLAGEETQYF,TGTGCCAGCACGGGAGACAGAGGTCGGCTAGCGGGAGAAGAGACCCAGTACTTC
TRBJ1-2,TRBD1,.,TRBV6-5,13,CASSYGGQQRVTF,TGTGCCAGCAGTTATGGGGGACAGCAGAGGGTCACCTTC
TRBJ1-5,.,.,TRBV5-5,14,CASSLDVRGQPQHF,TGTGCCAGCAGCTTGGACGTCAGGGGACAGCCCCAGCATTTT
TRBJ2-7,TRBD1,.,TRBV4-1,14,CASSHGTETYEQYF,TGCGCCAGCAGCCACGGGACAGAAACCTACGAGCAGTACTTC
TRBJ2-1,.,.,TRBV2,13,CASSEASAGEQFF,TGTGCCAGCAGTGAAGCCTCGGCGGGTGAGCAGTTCTTC
TRBJ2-7,.,.,TRBV6-5,15,CASSSARDKPYEQYF,TGTGCCAGCAGTTCGGCACGGGACAAACCCTACGAGCAGTACTTC
TRBJ2-7,TRBD2,.,TRBV7-6,16,CASSFGTSGSSYEQYF,TGTGCCAGCAGTTTCGGGACTAGCGGGAGTTCCTACGAGCAGTACTTC
TRBJ1-1,.,.,TRBV5-5,14,CASSLHPGDTEAFF,TGTGCCAGCAGCTTGCATCCAGGGGACACTGAAGCTTTCTTT
TRBJ1-5,.,few,TRBV19,15,CASSIYGGPHQPQHF,TGTGCCAGTAGTATCTACGGGGGACCACATCAGCCCCAGCATTTT
TRBJ2-7,.,.,TRBV21-1,15,CASSNGQGDPDEQYF,TGTGCCAGCAGCAACGGACAGGGAGACCCAGACGAGCAGTACTTC
TRBJ2-7,TRBD1,.,TRBV28,15,CASSLWGQESYEQYF,TGTGCCAGCAGTTTATGGGGACAGGAATCCTACGAGCAGTACTTC
TRBJ2-7,.,.,TRBV7-9,17,CASSFVGSNPETYEQYF,TGTGCCAGCAGCTTTGTTGGAAGTAATCCGGAGACCTACGAGCAGTACTTC
TRBJ2-1,.,.,TRBV9,13,CASSVGHPNEQFF,TGTGCCAGCAGCGTAGGACACCCCAATGAGCAGTTCTTC
TRBJ2-7,TRBD1,.,TRBV28,14,CASSGTGVIDEQYF,TGTGCCAGCAGTGGGACAGGGGTTATCGACGAGCAGTACTTC
TRBJ2-2,.,.,TRBV7-9,15,CASSPPAAGTGELFF,TGTGCCAGCAGCCCCCCCGCAGCGGGCACCGGGGAGCTGTTTTTT
TRBJ2-7,TRBD2,once,TRBV10-3,15,CAIRQTSGNSYEQYF,TGTGCCATCAGACAGACTAGCGGGAACTCCTACGAGCAGTACTTC
TRBJ2-7,.,.,TRBV28,14,CASSSRQQSYEQYF,TGTGCCAGCAGTTCACGACAGCAATCCTACGAGCAGTACTTC
TRBJ2-7,TRBD2,.,TRBV18,15,CASSPGREGLYEQYF,TGTGCCAGCTCACCAGGGCGGGAGGGCCTCTACGAGCAGTACTTC
TRBJ2-1,.,.,TRBV19,16,CASSIDLGLGYNEQFF,TGTGCCAGTAGTATAGATCTCGGCCTCGGGTACAATGAGCAGTTCTTC
TRBJ1-4,.,.,TRBV6-5,14,CASASSAINEKLFF,TGTGCCAGCGCTTCCTCCGCTATTAATGAAAAACTGTTTTTT
TRBJ2-3,.,.,TRBV6-4,13,CASSSSRTDTQYF,TGTGCCAGCAGTAGTAGCCGCACAGATACGCAGTATTTT
TRBJ2-1,TRBD2,.,TRBV10-3,15,CAISAGTSGSNEQFF,TGTGCCATCAGCGCCGGGACTAGCGGGAGTAATGAGCAGTTCTTC
TRBJ2-1,TRBD2,.,TRBV4-2,17,CASSQDFTSGSVVEQFF,TGTGCCAGCAGCCAAGATTTTACTAGCGGGAGTGTGGTTGAGCAGTTCTTC
TRBJ2-1,TRBD2,.,TRBV29-1,13,CSAGGGNNNEQFF,TGCAGCGCCGGGGGGGGGAACAACAATGAGCAGTTCTTC
TRBJ2-7,.,.,TRBV15,14,CATSRGGIFYEQYF,TGTGCCACCAGCAGGGGGGGAATATTCTACGAGCAGTACTTC
TRBJ1-5,.,.,TRBV6-1,13,CASSGPANQPQHF,TGTGCCAGCAGCGGTCCAGCGAATCAGCCCCAGCATTTT
TRBJ2-1,.,.,TRBV4-1,12,CASSQDQFEQFF,TGTGCCAGCAGCCAAGATCAGTTTGAGCAGTTCTTC
TRBJ2-1,.,.,TRBV29-1,15,CSVEVAGGAHNEQFF,TGCAGCGTTGAAGTAGCCGGGGGAGCTCACAATGAGCAGTTCTTC
TRBJ2-5,TRBD2,.,TRBV29-1,17,CSVPGLVSTQRAETQYF,TGCAGCGTGCCTGGACTAGTGAGTACACAAAGGGCAGAGACCCAGTACTTC
TRBJ2-1,TRBD2,.,TRBV10-3,13,CAISEGLAYEQFF,TGTGCCATCAGTGAGGGACTAGCCTATGAGCAGTTCTTC
TRBJ1-1,TRBD1,.,TRBV5-5,17,CASSLVGLGGMNTEAFF,TGTGCCAGCAGCTTGGTAGGTTTAGGGGGCATGAACACTGAAGCTTTCTTT
TRBJ2-2,TRBD2,.,TRBV7-9,17,CASSLVGLAVNTGELFF,TGTGCCAGCAGCTTAGTAGGACTAGCGGTAAACACCGGGGAGCTGTTTTTT
TRBJ2-7,.,once,TRBV5-4,12,CASSLGTSEQYF,TGTGCCAGCAGCTTGGGAACTTCCGAGCAGTACTTC
TRBJ2-7,TRBD1,.,TRBV4-2,17,CASSQDNRDRASYEQYF,TGTGCCAGCAGCCAAGATAACCGGGACAGGGCCTCCTACGAGCAGTACTTC
TRBJ1-2,.,.,TRBV14,13,CASSVGGDYGYTF,TGTGCCAGCAGCGTCGGGGGGGACTATGGCTACACCTTC
TRBJ1-1,.,.,TRBV7-9,13,CASSPDIGTEAFF,TGTGCCAGCAGCCCGGACATTGGCACTGAAGCTTTCTTT
TRBJ2-7,.,.,TRBV19,14,CASSSQVFVDEQYF,TGTGCCAGTAGTTCACAGGTTTTCGTCGACGAGCAGTACTTC